The 2 T cell receptor beta chains given below trace back to one sample, sequenced in a study of T cells in Graves' hyperthyroidism and ophthalmopathy. The TCR beta CDR3 regions underwent amplification using RNA transcripts as the source. The HTBI set primed first-round TCR CDR3 RT-PCR. TCRdb processed the multiplex PCR reads anew with MiXCR; each CDR3 protein has one entry. The profile shows 490,000 or so distinct CDR3 sequences, around 16% of them singletons. Sequenced: blood. Source of these receptors: a woman between 25 and 40 years old with Graves' ophthalmopathy.

Many counts were recorded for this clonotype. The CDR3 region is CASRKDSLNEKLFF. The CDR3 DNA reads as TGTGCCAGCAGAAAGGACAGCCTAAATGAAAAACTGTTTTTT. The chain couples TRBV2 to TRBJ1-4; possibly TRBD1 for D (6 bases). This CDR3 is 14 amino acids long. V was trimmed by 6 bases and J by 5 bases, leaving 13 bases between them. From germline, CDR1 is SNHLY and CDR2 FYNNEI.

In its sample, this clonotype was seen many times. This chain connects TRBV20-1 to TRBJ2-3; 8 bases align to TRBD2. The V gene's germline CDR1 is DFQATT and CDR2 SNEGSKA (reference sequence). Losses at the gene ends were 6 bases for V and 1 base for J; bases not matched to a gene: 6. The CDR3 extends over 14 amino acids. CDR3 coding DNA: TGCAGTGCCACTGGAGCGGGAGGCACAGATACGCAGTATTTT. Its protein is CSATGAGGTDTQYF.